This TCR beta chain was profiled in a study of cytomegalovirus exposure and HLA in healthy donors. PCR amplification relied on 60 Vbeta primers (plus 13 Jbeta primers). Per the study methods: Later analysis identified roughly 84 million unique TCR beta chains, about 12 million shared. TCRdb's copy holds only in-frame clones and misses some; the assay was immunoSEQ multiplex PCR. Clonal size and the V and J genes are those of that table, whereas D and trimming came from the DNA. Recorded for this sample: fewer than 200,000 clones. A remark on this clone: The antigen remains undetermined.

Overall study results and limits: Presence/absence analysis assumed near-uniform sequencing depth across donors. A missense variant in DCLRE1C was later tied to TCR beta V- and J-gene trimming. The study labeled approximately 150 TCR beta chains cytomegalovirus-associated.

Trimming stripped 2 bases from V and 7 bases from J, with 15 bases between. The CDR3 has 15 amino acids. The germline V gene has CDR1 MGHDK and CDR2 SYGVNS. This TCR derives from a woman aged 55-69 years in good health and CMV-seronegative. The chain recombines TRBV25-1 with TRBJ1-3; D not resolved. Sequenced input: PBMCs. The DNA of the CDR3 is TGTGCCAGCAGTGAACCGGGGATGGTTTGGAACACCATATATTTT. Its protein is CASSEPGMVWNTIYF.